These 6 T cell receptor beta chains were sequenced from one sample in a study of control samples from healthy donors and cancer patients. Assay used: immunoSEQ multiplex PCR; TCRdb lists only in-frame clones, some missing. The sample lists around 140,000 clones, 75% to 95% occurring once. The sequencing sample was made of blood. These receptors came from a man between 25 and 39 years old in good health.

This clone was recorded once. The rearrangement joins TRBV6-5 to TRBJ2-3, with D uncertain. CDR3 length: 10 amino acids. The V end was cut by 10 bases, the J end by 6 bases, with 8 bases between. The germline V gene encodes CDR1 MNHEY and CDR2 SVGAGI. The CDR3: CAIRTDTQYF. CDR3 DNA: TGTGCCATCCGGACGGATACGCAGTATTTT.

The rearrangement uses TRBV24-1 and TRBJ1-4; possibly TRBD1 for D (5 bases). With 1 base removed from V and 8 bases from J, the gap between germline ends came to 13 bases. Germline CDR1 and CDR2: KGHDR and SFDVKD. This CDR3 contains 15 residues. This CDR3 reads CATSDFVQGGEKLFF. For the CDR3, the DNA is TGTGCCACCAGTGATTTTGTCCAGGGTGGCGAAAAACTGTTTTTT.

The chain recombines TRBV4-1 with TRBJ1-5, with 7 bases aligning to TRBD1. The length of the CDR3 is 16 residues. Germline V gene lookup returns CDR1 MGHRA and CDR2 YSYEKL. J lost 1 base, V lost 3 bases, and 6 bases had no gene match. CDR3 residues: CASSHEPGQSNQPQHF. In nucleotides, the CDR3 is TGCGCCAGCAGCCACGAACCGGGACAGAGCAATCAGCCCCAGCATTTT.

This clone has a single count. The rearrangement joins TRBV7-6 to TRBJ2-6; 9 positions agree with TRBD1. Per germline, CDR1 SGHVS and CDR2 FNYEAQ. The ends lost 5 bases at V and 2 bases at J; junction bases unmatched: 10. This CDR3 has 18 amino acids. This CDR3 reads CASSPWGGQGPGANVLTF. CDR3 nucleotide sequence: TGTGCCAGCAGCCCGTGGGGTGGACAGGGGCCTGGGGCCAACGTCCTGACTTTC.

The V call is TRBV19, the J call TRBJ2-2; D perhaps matches TRBD1 (6 bases). V dropped 5 bases and J dropped 3 bases, with 16 bases sitting between them. The germline V gene has CDR1 LNHDA and CDR2 SQIVND (reference sequence). CDR3 length equals 16 residues. The CDR3 sequence: CASSHGTFRDTGELFF. In nucleotides, the CDR3 is TGTGCCAGTAGTCACGGGACATTTAGGGACACCGGGGAGCTGTTTTTT.

This clone was detected once. The chain links TRBV11-3 to TRBJ2-7; D remains ambiguous. Between the trimmed V and J ends, which lost 0 bases and 5 bases, there was a span of 11 bases. This CDR3 has 14 amino acids. CDR1 and CDR2 from the germline V gene are SGHNT and YENEEA. The CDR3, as DNA: TGTGCCAGCAGCTTAGATTGGGATAGCCACGAGCAGTACTTC. It encodes CASSLDWDSHEQYF. The variable domain in full, completed from reference TRBV11-3 and TRBJ2-7, reads EAGVVQSPRYKIIEKKQPVAFWCNPISGHNTLYWYLQNLGQGPELLIRYENEEAVDDSQLPKDRFSAERLKGVDSTLKIQPAELGDSAVYLCASSLDWDSHEQYFGPGTRLTVT.